The clone carrying this T cell receptor beta chain was recorded a few times. Researchers took RNA transcripts and amplified the TCR beta CDR3 regions from them. The HTBI primer set was used in a first-round RT-PCR of the TCR CDR3. MiXCR, applied by TCRdb to the multiplex PCR reads, yields one record per CDR3 protein. The repertoire holds about 400,000 distinct CDR3 sequences, with 15% to 18% as singletons. The sample is drawn from a study of T cells in Graves' hyperthyroidism and ophthalmopathy. The CDR3 totals 18 residues. CDR1 is SGDLS and CDR2 is YYNGEE in the germline V gene. V was clipped by 3 bases and J by 2 bases, with 18 bases between them.

The clonotype originates from a woman aged 18-29 years with Graves' hyperthyroidism that later progressed to Graves' ophthalmopathy. The sequenced sample consisted of blood. The chain recombines TRBV9 with TRBJ2-6; tentative D call: TRBD1 (6 bases). The CDR3 DNA reads as TGTGCCAGCAGCGCTATCACAGGGAAAGGGACTGGGGCCAACGTCCTGACTTTC. Encoded protein: CASSAITGKGTGANVLTF.